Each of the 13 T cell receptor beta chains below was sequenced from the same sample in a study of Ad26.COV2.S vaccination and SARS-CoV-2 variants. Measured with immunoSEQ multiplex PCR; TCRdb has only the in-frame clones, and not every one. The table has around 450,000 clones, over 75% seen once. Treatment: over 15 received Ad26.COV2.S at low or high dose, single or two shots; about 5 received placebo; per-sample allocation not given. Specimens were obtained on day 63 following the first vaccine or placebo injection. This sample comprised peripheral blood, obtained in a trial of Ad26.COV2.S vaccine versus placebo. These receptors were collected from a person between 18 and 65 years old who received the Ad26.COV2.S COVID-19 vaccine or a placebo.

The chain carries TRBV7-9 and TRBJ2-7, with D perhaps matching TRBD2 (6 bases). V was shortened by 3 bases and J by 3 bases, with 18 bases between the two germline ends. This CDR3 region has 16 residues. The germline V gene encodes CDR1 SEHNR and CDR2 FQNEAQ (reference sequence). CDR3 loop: CASSFPPGDLGYEQYF. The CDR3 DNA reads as TGTGCCAGCAGCTTTCCCCCGGGGGACCTTGGCTACGAGCAGTACTTC.

This chain's CDR3 is CASSLGHREYGYTF. CDR3 nucleotides: TGTGCCAGCAGCTTAGGACACAGGGAGTATGGCTACACCTTC. The rearrangement joins TRBV7-8 to TRBJ1-2, with a weak D call TRBD1 (6 bases). Germline V gene sequence: CDR1 SGHVS, CDR2 FQNEAQ. V shed 1 base and J shed 5 bases, with 11 bases lying between them. CDR3 length equals 14 residues.

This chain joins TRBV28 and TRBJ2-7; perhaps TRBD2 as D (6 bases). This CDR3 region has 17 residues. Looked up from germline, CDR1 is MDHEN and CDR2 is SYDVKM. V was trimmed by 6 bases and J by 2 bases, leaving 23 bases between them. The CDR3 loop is CASRSLGTSGTPYEQYF. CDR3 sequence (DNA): TGTGCCAGCAGGAGCCTCGGGACGTCCGGGACTCCCTACGAGCAGTACTTC.

Written as DNA, the CDR3 is TGTGCCTGGAGTGCCCAGGGGTTTTTCGCTCCCATATATTTT. Protein sequence: CAWSAQGFFAPIYF. The chain has TRBV30 and TRBJ1-3; TRBD1 might be the D (6 bases). CDR3 length equals 14 residues. Looked up from germline, CDR1 is GTSNPN and CDR2 is SVGIG (reference sequence). Trimming pared 1 base from V and 11 bases from J, leaving 18 bases between.

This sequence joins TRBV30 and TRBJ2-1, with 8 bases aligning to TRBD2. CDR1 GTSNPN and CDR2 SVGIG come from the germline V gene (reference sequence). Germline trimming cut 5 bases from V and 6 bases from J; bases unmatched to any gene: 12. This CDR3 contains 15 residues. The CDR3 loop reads CAWGRLAGSPNEQFF. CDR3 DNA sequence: TGTGCCTGGGGCCGCTTAGCGGGAAGCCCCAATGAGCAGTTCTTC.

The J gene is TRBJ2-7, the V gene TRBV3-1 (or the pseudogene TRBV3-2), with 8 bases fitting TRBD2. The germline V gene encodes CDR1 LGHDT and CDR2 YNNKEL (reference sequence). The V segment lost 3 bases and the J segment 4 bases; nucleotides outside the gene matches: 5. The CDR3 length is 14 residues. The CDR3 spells CASSHSGKGYEQYF. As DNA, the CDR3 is TGTGCCAGCAGCCATAGCGGGAAGGGATACGAGCAGTACTTC.

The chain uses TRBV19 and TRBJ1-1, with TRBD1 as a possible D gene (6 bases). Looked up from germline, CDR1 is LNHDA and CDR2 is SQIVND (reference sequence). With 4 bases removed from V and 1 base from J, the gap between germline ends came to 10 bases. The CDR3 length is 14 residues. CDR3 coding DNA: TGTGCCAGTAGTACCGGACAGCAGAACACTGAAGCTTTCTTT. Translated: CASSTGQQNTEAFF.

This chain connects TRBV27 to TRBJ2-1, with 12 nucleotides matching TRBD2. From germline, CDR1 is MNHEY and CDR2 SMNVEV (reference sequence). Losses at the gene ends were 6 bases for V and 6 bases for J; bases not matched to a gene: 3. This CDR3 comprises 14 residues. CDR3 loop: CASRGLAGLNEQFF. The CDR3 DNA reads TGTGCCAGCAGGGGACTAGCGGGTCTCAATGAGCAGTTCTTC.

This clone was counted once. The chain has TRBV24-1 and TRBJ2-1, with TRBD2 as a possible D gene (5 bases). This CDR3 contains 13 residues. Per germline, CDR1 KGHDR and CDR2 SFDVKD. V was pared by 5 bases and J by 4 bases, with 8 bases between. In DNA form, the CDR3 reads TGTGCCACCAGTGGAGAGGGTTACAATGAGCAGTTCTTC. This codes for CATSGEGYNEQFF.

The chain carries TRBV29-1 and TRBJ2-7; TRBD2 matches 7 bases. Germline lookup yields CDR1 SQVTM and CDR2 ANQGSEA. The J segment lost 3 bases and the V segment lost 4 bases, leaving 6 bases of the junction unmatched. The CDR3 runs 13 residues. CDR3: CSVGGEGSYEQYF. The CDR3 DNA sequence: TGCAGCGTTGGGGGGGAGGGGAGCTACGAGCAGTACTTC.

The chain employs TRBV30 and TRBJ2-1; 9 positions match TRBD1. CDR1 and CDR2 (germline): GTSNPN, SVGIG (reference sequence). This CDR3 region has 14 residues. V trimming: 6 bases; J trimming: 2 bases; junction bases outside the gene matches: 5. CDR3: CACGRDRAYNEQFF. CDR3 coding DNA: TGTGCCTGTGGCCGGGACAGGGCCTACAATGAGCAGTTCTTC. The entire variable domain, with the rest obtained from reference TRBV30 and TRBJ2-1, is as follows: SQTIHQWPATLVQPVGSPLSLECTVEGTSNPNLYWYRQAAGRGLQLLFYSVGIGQISSEVPQNLSASRPQDRQFILSSKKLLLSDSGFYLCACGRDRAYNEQFFGPGTRLTVL.

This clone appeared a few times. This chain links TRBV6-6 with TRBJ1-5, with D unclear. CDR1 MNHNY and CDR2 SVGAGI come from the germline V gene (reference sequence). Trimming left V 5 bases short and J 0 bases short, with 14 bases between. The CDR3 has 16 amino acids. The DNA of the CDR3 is TGTGCCAGCAGTCGATCCACAGAGAATAGCAATCAGCCCCAGCATTTT. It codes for CASSRSTENSNQPQHF.

The CDR3 sequence: CASSSTGTSSHNEKLFF. CDR3 DNA sequence: TGCGCCAGCAGCTCTACAGGGACATCTTCTCATAATGAAAAACTGTTTTTT. The V gene is TRBV5-1, the J gene TRBJ1-4; D might be TRBD1 (6 bases). Germline V gene sequence: CDR1 SGHRS, CDR2 YFSETQ. Between the trimmed V and J ends, which lost 3 bases and 4 bases, there was a span of 19 bases. The CDR3 has 17 amino acids.